This record covers a single TCR beta chain. This clonotype occurred a few times. Its antigen remains undetermined. No qualities accompany the bases; no much larger clone lies one base away. These data belong to a study of T-cell reconstitution after alpha-beta-depleted transplantation in children (dated by TCRdb to between 2015 and 2016). Regarding the study in general: The study quantitatively tracked T-cell immune reconstitution after TCRalphabeta/CD19-depleted allogeneic hematopoietic cell transplantation in children using TCR repertoire profiling. Paper-wide results and their limitations: The frequencies of hyperexpanded clones fell over the following months, and after one year, T-cell counts and TCRbeta diversity were mostly attributed to newly produced T cells. The apparently early alphabetaT-cell count recovery about two months after transplant was reportedly dependent on only several hundred rapidly expanded clones derived from non-depleted graft cells. In some patients, the high TCRbeta diversity seen at day 60 was put down to recipient T cells and intrathymic progenitors that had survived conditioning.

The meaning of the sample's treatment or condition label: allogeneic hematopoietic cell transplantation with graft depleted of TCRalphabeta T cells and CD19 B cells. The transplant recipients were children given TCRalphabeta/CD19-depleted allogeneic hematopoietic cell grafts. CDR3 length: 12 amino acids, cysteine to phenylalanine. Solely the CDR3 DNA is kept, with 36 bases framed from the first base. V lost 6 bases and J lost 8 bases; the stretch between them is 13 bases long. Sequences MDHEN (CDR1) and SYDVKM (CDR2) are obtained from the germline V gene. The library came from PCR. These reads were obtained on an Illumina HiSeq 2500. To normalize quantification of the TCRbeta repertoire, the TCR libraries were built with molecular barcoding that relied on unique molecular identifiers. TCRdb reran the public reads through fastp at Q25 and MiXCR, keeping productive beta chains. Under each unique CDR3 protein, matching rows form one entry showing the most common genes and DNA. The sample has around 500,000 distinct CDR3 sequences on record, 20% to 25% of them singletons. Less than 15% of the sample comes from the top ten.

This receptor was obtained from a boy in the first two years of life who had a stem cell transplant for acute myeloid leukemia, so the T cells may come from the graft donor. The sequence joins TRBV28 to TRBJ1-1, with no D gene named confidently. The source was PBMCs, mostly from graft donor cells, collected 360 days after TCRalphabeta/CD19-depleted stem cell transplant. Here is the DNA: TGTGCCAGCAGGGCCGGTATAGTCGAAGCTTTCTTT. It specifies CASRAGIVEAFF.